This section outlines one T cell receptor beta chain sequence together with its context. Its antigen is currently unknown. The data were obtained in a study of OX40 agonist ivuxolimab in advanced cancers. In the study overall: Every 2 weeks, patients received ivuxolimab intravenously, dosed at 0.01 to 10 mg/kg. General study results and limits: Partial responders at 0.1-3.0 mg/kg showed near-lowest clonal expansion. Average numbers of expanded clones were greater in CD8+ T cells than in CD4+. The CD4+ and CD8+ T cells in the blood had expanded clonally by week 6 at 0.1 to 3.0 mg/kg.

Sequencing used immunoSEQ multiplex PCR; TCRdb keeps in-frame clones, though not all of them. The data hold roughly 15,000 clones, with around 92% observed a single time. Germline values: CDR1 SEHNR, CDR2 FQNEAQ (reference sequence). Deletions cut 7 bases from V and 4 bases from J, with 13 bases between. The length of the CDR3 is 13 residues. The sequenced sample was CD4+ or CD8+ T cells sorted from blood, obtained in a trial of the OX40 agonist ivuxolimab. The V and J genes are TRBV7-9 and TRBJ2-5; D is ambiguous. The sequence was obtained from an adult with an advanced solid tumor such as melanoma, head and neck, liver or kidney cancer. The CDR3 loop is CASTGPSRETQYF. For the CDR3, the DNA is TGTGCCAGCACAGGCCCAAGCAGAGAGACCCAGTACTTC. Combining the CDR3 with reference TRBV7-9 and TRBJ2-5 gives the whole variable domain DTGVSQNPRHKITKRGQNVTFRCDPISEHNRLYWYRQTLGQGPEFLTYFQNEAQLEKSRLLSDRFSAERPKGSFSTLEIQRTEQGDSAMYLCASTGPSRETQYFGPGTRLLVL.